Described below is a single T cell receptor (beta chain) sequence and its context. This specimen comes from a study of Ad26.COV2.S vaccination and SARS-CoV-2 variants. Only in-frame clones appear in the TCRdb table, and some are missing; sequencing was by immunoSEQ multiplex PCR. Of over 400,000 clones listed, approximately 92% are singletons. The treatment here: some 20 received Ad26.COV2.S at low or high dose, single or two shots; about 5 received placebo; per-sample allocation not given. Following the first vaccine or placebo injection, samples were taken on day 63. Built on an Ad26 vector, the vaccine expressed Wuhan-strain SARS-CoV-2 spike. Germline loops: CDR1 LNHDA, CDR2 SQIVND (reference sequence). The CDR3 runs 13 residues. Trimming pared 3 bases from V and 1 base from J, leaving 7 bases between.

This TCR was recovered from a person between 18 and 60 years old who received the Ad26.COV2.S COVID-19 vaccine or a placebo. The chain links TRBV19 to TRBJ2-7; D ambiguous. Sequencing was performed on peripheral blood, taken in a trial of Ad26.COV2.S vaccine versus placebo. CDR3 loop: CASSMGISYEQYV. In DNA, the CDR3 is TGTGCCAGTAGTATGGGGATATCCTACGAGCAGTACGTC.